Listed here is a single T cell receptor beta chain. This sample was included in a study of blood T cell repertoires in COVID-19. In the study overall: Samples came from the United States, Italy and Spain, spanning acute and convalescent COVID-19. PBMCs, B-cell-depleted T cells, or T cells provided the cDNA or gDNA that made up the material.

Trimming stripped 4 bases from V and 0 bases from J, with 12 bases between. The CDR3 loop spans 16 amino acids. The germline V gene has CDR1 SEHNR and CDR2 FQNEAQ (reference sequence). Authors' processing steps: Researchers report that nucleated cell counts were estimated from reference gene primer amplification. Assay: immunoSEQ multiplex PCR; the TCRdb copy retains only in-frame clones and omits some. V and J calls and clone size are copied from that table; D and trimming were computed from the DNA. The data show 80,000 to 95,000 clones, approximately 81% seen once. Specimen: peripheral blood. The chain carries TRBV7-9 and TRBJ2-2, with D possibly TRBD2 on 6 matching bases. The TCR was taken from an elderly man with active or convalescent COVID-19. The CDR3 DNA is TGTGCCAGCAGCTCCCAAGGAGGGCCGAACACCGGGGAGCTGTTTTTT. It is translated as CASSSQGGPNTGELFF.